Shown below are 3 T cell receptor beta chains from a single sample sequenced in a study of blood T cell repertoires in COVID-19. The protocol was immunoSEQ multiplex PCR, while the TCRdb copy is restricted to in-frame clones and leaves out a portion. The table shows about 220,000 clones, with around 89% occurring only once. Sequencing input: PBMCs or T cells enriched from blood (not recorded which). Every receptor here comes from a woman between 18 and 29 years old in a cohort exposed to, infected with or recovered from COVID-19 (not recorded which).

This CDR3 reads CASSFTDRERTEAFF. CDR3 sequence (DNA): TGTGCCAGCAGTTTTACGGACAGGGAAAGGACTGAAGCTTTCTTT. The V and J genes are TRBV6-5 and TRBJ1-1; TRBD1 aligns across 8 bases. This CDR3 has 15 amino acids. V trimming: 4 bases; J trimming: 5 bases; junction bases outside the gene matches: 9. Germline-derived CDR1 and CDR2 are MNHEY and SVGAGI.

V usage is TRBV28 and J usage is TRBJ1-2; 7 bases line up with TRBD1. Losses at the gene ends were 4 bases for V and 6 bases for J; bases not matched to a gene: 11. This CDR3 spans 15 amino acids. CDR1 is MDHEN, CDR2 SYDVKM, per germline. The CDR3 here is CASSSPTGTVNGYTF. The CDR3 DNA reads as TGTGCCAGCAGTTCGCCGACAGGGACAGTGAATGGCTACACCTTC.

V gene TRBV6-5 combines with J gene TRBJ2-1; 9 bases map to TRBD1. This CDR3 has 15 residues. The V segment lost 6 bases and the J segment 3 bases; nucleotides outside the gene matches: 6. CDR1 and CDR2 from the germline V gene are MNHEY and SVGAGI. CDR3 region: CASSNPGQGYNEQFF. DNA of the CDR3: TGTGCCAGCAGCAACCCGGGACAGGGCTACAATGAGCAGTTCTTC.